This T cell receptor (beta chain) was captured in a study of CD8 T cells in ankylosing spondylitis. Whole-study findings and limits: Typical of ankylosing spondylitis blood, it appeared, was a TCR beta motif of fewer than 10 highly homologous variants. Researchers reportedly found disease-linked clones significantly enriched in matched ankylosing spondylitis synovial fluid.

Trimming removed 6 bases from V and 4 bases from J; junction bases left unmatched: 9. Germline values: CDR1 DFQATT, CDR2 SNEGSKA (reference sequence). CDR3 length: 14 amino acids. Quantitative molecular-barcoded 5'-RACE generated the TCR beta libraries. TCRdb independently ran MiXCR on the 5' RACE reads; one entry per CDR3 protein. The data contain fewer than 400,000 distinct CDR3 sequences, 6.5% to 10% of them singletons. A word on this clonotype: Its antigen is not known.

The receptor's source is a male donor with ankylosing spondylitis. This chain connects TRBV20-1 to TRBJ1-5; 7 bases fit TRBD1. Sequenced material: blood, either unsorted or a sorted T cell fraction (not recorded which). The CDR3 protein is CSAPTGERNQPQHF. DNA for the CDR3: TGCAGTGCGCCCACAGGGGAAAGAAATCAGCCCCAGCATTTT.